By share, the clone carrying this T cell receptor (beta chain) counts as large. Its antigen is undetermined. Time point here: sample taken at primary tumor resection. Donors were fewer than 90 untreated early-stage non-small cell lung cancer patients. Tumor, nontumor lung or frozen PBMC supplied whole RNA that was sequenced unsorted. Each CDR3 protein gets one entry after TCRdb re-called the 5' RACE reads with MiXCR. The sample yields several thousand distinct CDR3 sequences, around a third seen once. This sample stems from a study of spatial heterogeneity in lung cancer. Study as a whole: Matched bulk RNA-seq gave a T cell module score that correlated strongly with tumor-region TCR transcript counts. Study results and limitations: Within tumors, counts of expanded alpha and beta TCRs tracked tumor mutation counts.

Trimming removed 6 bases from V and 6 bases from J; junction bases left unmatched: 4. The CDR3 is 14 amino acids. Germline V gene sequence: CDR1 SNHLY, CDR2 FYNNEI. The rearrangement uses TRBV2 and TRBJ2-1, with TRBD2 matching over 11 bases. The source of this sequence is a female donor with early-stage non-small cell lung cancer. Here the sequenced sample was lung tumor tissue, taken at surgery. The CDR3: CASSLTSGVNEQFF. The CDR3 nucleotides are TGTGCCAGCAGCCTGACTAGCGGGGTCAATGAGCAGTTCTTC. Based on the CDR3 plus reference TRBV2 and TRBJ2-1, the full variable domain is EPEVTQTPSHQVTQMGQEVILRCVPISNHLYFYWYRQILGQKVEFLVSFYNNEISEKSEIFDDQFSVERPDGSNFTLKIRSTKLEDSAMYFCASSLTSGVNEQFFGPGTRLTVL.